These T cell receptor beta chains were read from a single sample in a study of T cell responses to AZD1222 COVID-19 vaccine. Clones were sequenced by immunoSEQ multiplex PCR, and TCRdb holds only the in-frame ones, with some missing. This table has around 120,000 clones, about 90% appearing once. Source: peripheral blood, taken 28 days after the second AZD1222 dose. These receptors all stem from an adult who received the AZD1222 COVID-19 vaccine. Each CDR3 is given without its conserved first and last residue.

TRBV3-1/TRBV3-2	TRBJ1-2	ASSRDSYGYT
TRBV5-1	TRBJ2-1	ASSLGSRNYEQF
TRBV9	TRBJ2-7	ASSVLAGIRYEQY
TRBV20-1	TRBJ2-7	SASGAGAGEQY
TRBV3-1/TRBV3-2	TRBJ2-5	AGKKGQSETQY
TRBV29-1	TRBJ2-3	SVESGGLLTDTQY
TRBV27	TRBJ2-1	ASRLRLAVWEQF
TRBV5-1	TRBJ2-5	ASSSFAGAQETQY
TRBV28	TRBJ1-5	ASSLFGSNQPQH
TRBV6-5	TRBJ2-7	ATTRASGSYEQY
TRBV12-3/TRBV12-4	TRBJ2-7	ASSWGVSYEQY
TRBV30	TRBJ2-2	AVIAGVNTGELF
TRBV4-3	TRBJ1-2	ASSQDLLYGYT
TRBV28	TRBJ1-4	ASSSQGVGATNEKLF